The 14 T cell receptor beta chains reported below all come from one sample, sequenced in a study of T cells in Graves' hyperthyroidism and ophthalmopathy. There were TCR beta CDR3 regions amplified from RNA transcripts. TCR CDR3 underwent first-round RT-PCR with the HTBI primer set. TCRdb ran MiXCR on the multiplex PCR reads and lists one entry per CDR3 protein. Here the sample spans about 500,000 distinct CDR3 sequences, over 15% being singletons. Specimen: blood. The receptors were gathered from a woman between 18 and 29 years old with Graves' hyperthyroidism.

This chain joins TRBV7-9 and TRBJ2-2; D may match TRBD1 or TRBD2 (5 bases each). CDR1 is SEHNR and CDR2 is FQNEAQ in the germline V gene (reference sequence). The CDR3 is 16 residues long. Trimming removed 1 base from V and 0 bases from J, with 9 bases in between. CDR3 amino acids: CASSLVRGPNTGELFF. For the CDR3, the DNA is TGTGCCAGCAGCTTAGTGAGGGGCCCGAACACCGGGGAGCTGTTTTTT.

This clonotype has only one observation. This may come from a read error, since a much larger clone is one base off. This chain connects TRBV20-1 to TRBJ1-1; perhaps TRBD1 as D (5 bases). Germline V lookup: CDR1 DFQATT, CDR2 SNEGSKA (reference sequence). The CDR3 runs 14 residues. CDR3 protein: CSARVGRAVTEGFF. CDR3 DNA: TGCAGTGCTAGAGTCGGCAGGGCCGTAACTGAAGGTTTCTTT.

This clonotype was seen at least ten times. The CDR3 reads CASSQDGTRPAETQYF. DNA of the CDR3: TGTGCCAGCAGCCAAGATGGGACACGGCCCGCGGAGACCCAGTACTTC. The chain is built from TRBV3-1 and TRBJ2-5; weak D call: TRBD1 (6 bases). Germline V gene lookup returns CDR1 LGHDT and CDR2 YNNKEL (reference sequence). This CDR3 is built from 16 residues. V lost 0 bases and J 5 bases, leaving 16 bases between the germline ends.

This clonotype has ten or more counts. This chain's CDR3 is CSARDELAGVYYEQYF. Here the CDR3 DNA reads TGCAGTGCTAGAGATGAACTAGCGGGAGTGTACTACGAGCAGTACTTC. The chain combines TRBV20-1 with TRBJ2-7; 11 bases fit TRBD2. The CDR3 totals 16 residues. V was clipped by 0 bases and J by 3 bases; unmatched bases: 7. Germline CDR1 is DFQATT and CDR2 is SNEGSKA (reference sequence).

This clonotype was found a few times. CDR3 sequence reads: CASSPIDNEQFF. CDR3 sequence (DNA): TGCGCCAGCAGCCCCATAGACAATGAGCAGTTCTTC. The chain employs TRBV4-1 and TRBJ2-1; D uncertain. Per the germline V gene, CDR1 is MGHRA and CDR2 is YSYEKL. Trimming took off 4 bases at V and 5 bases at J, with 6 bases between the two ends. This CDR3 is 12 amino acids long.

The chain combines TRBV6-5 with TRBJ2-3; D may be TRBD1 (6 bases). Germline V gene sequence: CDR1 MNHEY, CDR2 SVGAGI. The CDR3 sequence is 15 residues long. Trimming shortened V by 0 bases and J by 4 bases, and 11 bases separated the two germline ends. CDR3 sequence reads: CASSYSWGRSDTQYF. The CDR3 region has the DNA TGTGCCAGCAGTTACTCCTGGGGGCGATCAGATACGCAGTATTTT.

The chain carries TRBV12-3 or TRBV12-4 and TRBJ1-3; 8 bases line up with TRBD1. After removal of 7 bases from V and 2 bases from J, the junction contained 10 bases not matched to a gene. The CDR3 covers 16 residues. The chain's CDR3 is CASTLGQAKPGNTIYF. The CDR3 DNA is TGTGCCAGCACCCTGGGACAGGCAAAACCTGGAAACACCATATATTTT.

The genes are TRBV7-9 and TRBJ1-5; TRBD1 is a possible D gene (5 bases). The CDR3 contains 16 residues. Germline assignment: CDR1 SEHNR and CDR2 FQNEAQ (reference sequence). The germline V and J ends were trimmed by 1 base and 6 bases, with 16 bases remaining between them. The DNA of the CDR3 is TGTGCCAGCAGCTTAGGGGGAAGGGACTTTGGTCAGCCCCAGCATTTT. Translating gives CASSLGGRDFGQPQHF. Using reference TRBV7-9 and TRBJ1-5 for the parts outside the CDR3, the full variable domain is DTGVSQNPRHKITKRGQNVTFRCDPISEHNRLYWYRQTLGQGPEFLTYFQNEAQLEKSRLLSDRFSAERPKGSFSTLEIQRTEQGDSAMYLCASSLGGRDFGQPQHFGDGTRLSIL.

The chain uses TRBV25-1 and TRBJ1-6; 10 bases match TRBD1. The ends lost 5 bases at V and 10 bases at J; junction bases unmatched: 11. CDR3 size: 16 residues. CDR1 is MGHDK, CDR2 SYGVNS, per germline. The CDR3 nucleotides are TGTGCCAGCAGTCCAAGACCCGGGACAGGGGACTCACCCCTCCACTTT. This codes for CASSPRPGTGDSPLHF.

This chain joins TRBV19 and TRBJ1-5; D gene uncertain. CDR1 and CDR2 from the germline V gene are LNHDA and SQIVND (reference sequence). The germline V and J ends were trimmed by 7 bases and 1 base, with 14 bases remaining between them. CDR3 length equals 15 residues. The CDR3 DNA reads as TGTGCCAGTACCCGTCTCCTTGGAAGCAATCAGCCCCAGCATTTT. Translation gives CASTRLLGSNQPQHF.

There are many counts of this clonotype. The V and J genes are TRBV28 and TRBJ2-1; 7 bases are a match to TRBD2. CDR3 length: 14 residues. V was clipped by 6 bases and J by 7 bases; unmatched bases: 9. Germline V gene lookup returns CDR1 MDHEN and CDR2 SYDVKM. For the CDR3, the DNA is TGTGCCAGCAGCGGGGAGGGCCTCAGGAATGAGCAGTTCTTC. It encodes CASSGEGLRNEQFF.

This clonotype was counted at least ten times. The chain uses TRBV6-2 or TRBV6-3 and TRBJ1-1; D may be TRBD1 (5 bases). Germline V gene data show CDR1 as MNHEY and CDR2 as SVGEGT. Trimming took off 0 bases at V and 5 bases at J, with 10 bases between the two ends. The CDR3 consists of 14 residues. The CDR3 spells CASSYSRGETEAFF. CDR3 nucleotides: TGTGCCAGCAGTTACTCGCGGGGGGAAACTGAAGCTTTCTTT.

This clonotype was detected many times. The CDR3 is CASSQVAGLSTDTQYF. As DNA, the CDR3 is TGTGCCAGCAGCCAAGTAGCTGGACTTAGCACAGATACGCAGTATTTT. This rearrangement joins TRBV14 to TRBJ2-3, with D perhaps matching TRBD2 (5 bases). The V and J ends lost 1 base and 0 bases respectively, with 11 bases between them. In germline, CDR1 is SGHDN, CDR2 FVKESK. The length of the CDR3 is 16 residues.

This clonotype has just a few counts. V gene TRBV19 combines with J gene TRBJ2-1; 11 nucleotides match TRBD2. V lost 2 bases, J lost 4 bases, and 4 bases stayed unmatched. Germline V gene sequence: CDR1 LNHDA, CDR2 SQIVND (reference sequence). CDR3 length equals 16 residues. CDR3 sequence reads: CASSIRGLAVYNEQFF. The CDR3 DNA sequence: TGTGCCAGTAGTATAAGGGGACTAGCGGTGTACAATGAGCAGTTCTTC.